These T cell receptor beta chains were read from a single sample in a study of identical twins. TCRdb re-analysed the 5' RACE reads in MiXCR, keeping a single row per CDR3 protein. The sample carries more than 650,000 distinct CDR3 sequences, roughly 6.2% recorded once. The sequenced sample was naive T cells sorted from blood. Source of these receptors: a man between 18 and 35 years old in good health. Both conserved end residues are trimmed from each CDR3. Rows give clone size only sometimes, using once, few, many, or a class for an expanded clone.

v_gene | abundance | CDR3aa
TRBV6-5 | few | ASSYSGGAAQY
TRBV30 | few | AFSGRAEKGELF
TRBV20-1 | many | SGDRGTYEQY
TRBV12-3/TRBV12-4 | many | ASSFSWANTEAF
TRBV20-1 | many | SARDKGPLGKTQY
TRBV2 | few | ASSDPRGYIQY
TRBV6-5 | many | ASSSDRNTGELF
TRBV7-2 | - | ASSLAADTGALH
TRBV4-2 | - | ASSQSPTGDHQPQH
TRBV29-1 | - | SVAGPHIYEQY
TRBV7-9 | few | ASRQGDVNEQF
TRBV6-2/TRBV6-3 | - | ASSYLILPTDRVVTGELF
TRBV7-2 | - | ASREKRELRETQY
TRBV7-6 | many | ASSRQTLASRYNEQF
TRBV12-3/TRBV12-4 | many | ASSRLRDNQETQY
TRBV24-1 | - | ATSRLAGGIREQF
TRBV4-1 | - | ASWGWNNEQF
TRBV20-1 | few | SARVLAGDSYNEQF
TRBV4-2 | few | ASSQDGRGGREAYNEQF
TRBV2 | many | ASSERDRKYSYNEQF
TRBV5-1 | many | ASSLGTGRFDDEQY
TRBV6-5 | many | ASSYPGLAGETQY
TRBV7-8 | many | ASSLETGSFSNQPQH
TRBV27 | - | ASGLTGGETQY
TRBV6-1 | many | AIDMFTREQF
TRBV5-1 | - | ASSIRQGSGANVLT
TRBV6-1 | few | ASSPVETGELF
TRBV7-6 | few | ASSLGTGAGEQY
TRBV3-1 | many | ASSQMGLAGASYNEQF
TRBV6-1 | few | ASKDSQLTDTQY
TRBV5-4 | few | ASSLTSGGSSEQY
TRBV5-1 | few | ASSRDFGGQETQY
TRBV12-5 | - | ASGLSPRARHLGGYT
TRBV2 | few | ASSEGIGGPMNTEAF
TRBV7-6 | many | ASSLIYVDEQF
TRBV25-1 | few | ASSDRQGLDNEQF
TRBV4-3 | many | ASSQIGYRYQETQY
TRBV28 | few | ASLGQRTRVYEQY
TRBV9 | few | ASSSAGVYTGELF
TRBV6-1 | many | ASSTSSGSSYNEQF
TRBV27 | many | ASGPDYEQY
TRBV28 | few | ASSLQLLAYEQY
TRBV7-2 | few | ASSGRWTRGIREQF
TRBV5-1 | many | ASSVPGQSQETQY
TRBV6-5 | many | ASSYGTFHNEQF
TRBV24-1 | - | ATQSSQEDTEAF
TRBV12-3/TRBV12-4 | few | ASSLGPSGRAEF
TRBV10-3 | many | AISRREGEAF
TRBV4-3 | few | ASSQDRVDSYQETQY
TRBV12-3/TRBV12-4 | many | ASSLAGVDTGELF
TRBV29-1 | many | SVSTSGRSYNEQF
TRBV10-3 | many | AISGQHTDTQY
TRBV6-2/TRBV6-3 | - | ASRTVIAGVIGDEQF
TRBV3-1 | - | ASSQSGQGYNEQF
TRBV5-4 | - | ASSFLGERRGGSGYEQF
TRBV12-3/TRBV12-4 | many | ASSLISGHETQY
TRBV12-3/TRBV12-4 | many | ASSLDAGGADTQY
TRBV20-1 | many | SARDFSREPYNEQF
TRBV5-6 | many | ASSLGQGYNEKLF